The present T cell receptor beta chain was sequenced within a study of tumor and adjacent non-tumor tissue in lung cancer. Overall study context: Patients comprised about a dozen adenocarcinoma, a couple of squamous cell carcinoma and 1 small cell lung cancer. On average, productive TCRbeta reads reached some 4.2 million per sample.

TCRbeta libraries were built with three rounds of nested PCR, modified from ARM-PCR. TCRdb re-derived calls from the multiplex PCR reads in MiXCR, one entry per CDR3 protein. The data show approximately 76,000 distinct CDR3 sequences, with around two thirds seen just once and 10% to 15% held by the top ten. As to this clonotype: Its antigen is currently unknown. One end of the junction fails to match germline, which may point to a read error.

Germline CDR1 and CDR2: SQVTM and ANQGSEA. The CDR3 spans 13 residues. Study-level points and caveats: Top 100 clones took a larger repertoire share in normal lung. Significantly higher TCR diversity was found in tumor than normal lung.

No cell sorting was done before RNA was extracted from the tissue. Input material: lung tumor tissue. The receptor comes from a woman in her seventies with non-small cell lung cancer. The chain joins TRBV29-1 to TRBJ2-5; 13 bases agree with TRBD2. In nucleotides, the CDR3 is TGCAGCGTCAGACTAGCGGGAGGCGAGACCCTGTACTTC. Protein sequence: CSVRLAGGETLYF.